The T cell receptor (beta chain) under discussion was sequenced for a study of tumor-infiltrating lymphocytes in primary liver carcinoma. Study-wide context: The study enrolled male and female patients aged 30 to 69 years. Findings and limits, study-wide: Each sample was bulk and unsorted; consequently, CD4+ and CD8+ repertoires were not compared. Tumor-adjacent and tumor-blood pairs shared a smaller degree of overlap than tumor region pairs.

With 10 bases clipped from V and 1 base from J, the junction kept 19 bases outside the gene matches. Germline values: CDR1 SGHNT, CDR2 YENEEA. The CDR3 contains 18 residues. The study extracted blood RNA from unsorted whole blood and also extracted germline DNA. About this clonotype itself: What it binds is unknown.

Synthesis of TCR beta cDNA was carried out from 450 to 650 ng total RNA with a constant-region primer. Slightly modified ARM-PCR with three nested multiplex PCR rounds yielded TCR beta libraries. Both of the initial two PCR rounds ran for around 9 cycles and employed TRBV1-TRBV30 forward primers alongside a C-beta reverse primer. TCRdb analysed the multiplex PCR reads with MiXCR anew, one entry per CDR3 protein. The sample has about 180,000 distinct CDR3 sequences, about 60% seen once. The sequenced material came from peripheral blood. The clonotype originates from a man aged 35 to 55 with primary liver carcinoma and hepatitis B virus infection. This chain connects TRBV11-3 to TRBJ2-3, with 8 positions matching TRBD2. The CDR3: CANSRAGLAGFGTDTQYF. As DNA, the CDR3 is TGTGCCAATAGCCGAGCGGGATTAGCGGGGTTCGGCACAGATACGCAGTATTTT.